Below are 20 T cell receptor beta chains sequenced from a single sample in a study of T cell responses to AZD1222 COVID-19 vaccine. Repertoires were generated with immunoSEQ multiplex PCR, while TCRdb's copy carries only in-frame clones and drops some. Of about 200,000 clones in the sample, roughly 92% were seen once. Sequencing used peripheral blood, obtained 28 days after the second AZD1222 dose. Source of these receptors: an adult who received the AZD1222 COVID-19 vaccine.

V usage is TRBV12-5 and J usage is TRBJ1-2; the match to TRBD1 covers 9 bases. Trimming cost V 0 bases and J 4 bases; bases outside gene matches: 6. The CDR3 covers 16 residues. CDR1 LGHNT and CDR2 FRNRAP come from the germline V gene. The CDR3 spells CASGLVQGQGIYGYTF. In DNA form, the CDR3 reads TGTGCTAGTGGTTTGGTACAGGGACAGGGAATCTATGGCTACACCTTC.

The chain uses TRBV18 and TRBJ2-1; 10 nucleotides line up with TRBD2. The CDR3 spans 15 residues. V gave up 3 bases and J gave up 10 bases; unmatched junction bases: 9. Germline V gene lookup returns CDR1 KGHSH and CDR2 LQKENI. The CDR3 loop is CASSPIGLAAHEQFF. The CDR3 nucleotides read TGTGCCAGCTCACCGATAGGACTAGCGGCCCACGAGCAGTTCTTC. Drawing the rest from reference TRBV18 and TRBJ2-1, the complete variable domain is NAGVMQNPRHLVRRRGQEARLRCSPMKGHSHVYWYRQLPEEGLKFMVYLQKENIIDESGMPKERFSAEFPKEGPSILRIQQVVRGDSAAYFCASSPIGLAAHEQFFGPGTRLTVL.

The chain couples TRBV29-1 to TRBJ1-1, with D perhaps TRBD1 (5 bases). CDR1 and CDR2 from the germline V gene are SQVTM and ANQGSEA. The V and J ends lost 4 bases and 11 bases respectively, with 14 bases between them. CDR3 length: 11 amino acids. The CDR3 coding sequence is TGCAGCGTTGTGGAGTCGAGGGACGCTTTCTTT. This translates into CSVVESRDAFF. Combining the CDR3 with reference TRBV29-1 and TRBJ1-1 gives the whole variable domain SAVISQKPSRDICQRGTSLTIQCQVDSQVTMMFWYRQQPGQSLTLIATANQGSEATYESGFVIDKFPISRPNLTFSTLTVSNMSPEDSSIYLCSVVESRDAFFGQGTRLTVV.

V gene TRBV6-5 combines with J gene TRBJ2-7; maybe TRBD1 (6 bases). Trimming took 6 bases from V and 3 from J, leaving 15 bases between them. CDR3 length: 14 amino acids. CDR1 and CDR2 (germline): MNHEY, SVGAGI. In nucleotides, the CDR3 is TGTGCCAGCAGCAACACACAGGGATACTACGAGCAGTACTTC. Translating gives CASSNTQGYYEQYF.

This chain links TRBV4-1 with TRBJ1-5; 7 nucleotides match TRBD1. CDR1 is MGHRA and CDR2 is YSYEKL in the germline V gene. This CDR3 spans 18 amino acids. V lost 3 bases and J lost 3; bases outside the gene matches: 14. CDR3 region: CASSQKTRGGAYNQPQHF. Written as DNA, the CDR3 is TGCGCCAGCAGCCAGAAGACTAGAGGGGGCGCTTACAATCAGCCCCAGCATTTT.

The chain links TRBV10-3 to TRBJ1-1, with D possibly matching TRBD1 (5 bases). The CDR3 length is 13 residues. Germline V lookup: CDR1 ENHRY, CDR2 SYGVKD. Deletions cut 7 bases from V and 5 bases from J, with 14 bases between. DNA for the CDR3: TGTGCCATCAATGCAGGGACCCAAACTGAAGCTTTCTTT. It is translated as CAINAGTQTEAFF.

This sequence joins TRBV19 and TRBJ1-6; D is unresolved. The CDR3 is made up of 15 amino acids. Per the germline V gene, CDR1 is LNHDA and CDR2 is SQIVND (reference sequence). The ends were cut back, 1 base at V and 9 bases at J, with 13 bases in the middle. CDR3 sequence (DNA): TGTGCCAGTAGTATAGGCCGAGGGTTGGGTTCACCCCTCCACTTT. Its protein product is CASSIGRGLGSPLHF.

This chain connects TRBV6-6 to TRBJ2-4; 9 nucleotides match TRBD1. CDR3 size: 17 residues. J gave up 2 bases and V 5 bases, and 10 bases lay outside the gene matches. Germline values: CDR1 MNHNY, CDR2 SVGAGI (reference sequence). CDR3 DNA: TGTGCCAGCAGTCCGCCGGGACAGGGAACCACCAAAAACATTCAGTACTTC. Amino acids: CASSPPGQGTTKNIQYF.

The gene calls are TRBV4-2 and TRBJ2-2, with TRBD1 identical over 8 bases. The CDR3 spans 16 residues. V was clipped by 2 bases and J by 2 bases; unmatched bases: 4. Germline CDR1 LGHNA, CDR2 YNFKEQ. The CDR3 DNA sequence: TGTGCCAGCAGCCAAAGGGGACAGGTCAACACCGGGGAGCTGTTTTTT. Amino acids: CASSQRGQVNTGELFF.

This chain joins TRBV12-5 and TRBJ2-7; D may be TRBD1 or TRBD2 (7 bases each). The CDR3 is 15 amino acids. The ends were cut back, 7 bases at V and 7 bases at J, with 23 bases in the middle. Germline V gene sequence: CDR1 LGHNT, CDR2 FRNRAP. The CDR3: CASARGRDTLREQYF. The CDR3 coding sequence is TGTGCTAGTGCCAGGGGGAGGGACACCCTGCGAGAGCAGTACTTC.

The chain uses TRBV2 and TRBJ1-4; 8 bases agree with TRBD1. CDR3 length equals 17 residues. Germline V lookup: CDR1 SNHLY, CDR2 FYNNEI. With 4 bases clipped from V and 0 bases from J, the junction kept 7 bases outside the gene matches. In nucleotides, the CDR3 is TGTGCCAGCAGTGCGGACAGGGAGTGGACAACTAATGAAAAACTGTTTTTT. This encodes CASSADREWTTNEKLFF.

CDR3 sequence (DNA): TGTGCCAGCAGCCAATACGGGACAGGGGGCGCCTCTGAAGCTTTCTTT. As protein: CASSQYGTGGASEAFF. The chain couples TRBV3-1 (or the pseudogene TRBV3-2) to TRBJ1-1, with 12 positions matching TRBD1. Per the germline V gene, CDR1 is LGHDT and CDR2 is YNNKEL (reference sequence). V trimming: 2 bases; J trimming: 6 bases; junction bases outside the gene matches: 7. The CDR3 runs 16 residues.

A single count supports this clone. V and J are TRBV12-1 and TRBJ1-1; the D call of TRBD1 is as the table states it, not checked on the DNA. TRBV12-1 has pseudogene status. The CDR3 runs 18 residues. In nucleotides, the CDR3 is TGTGCCAGCAGCTTTCTCGTTGACAGGGCGAAGGGGAACACTGAAGCTTTCTTT. This codes for CASSFLVDRAKGNTEAFF.

The chain is built from TRBV7-9 and TRBJ1-5, with no clear D. Trimming removed 4 bases at V and 2 bases at J, with 9 bases between. Germline loops: CDR1 SEHNR, CDR2 FQNEAQ (reference sequence). The length of the CDR3 is 14 residues. CDR3 region: CASSSKSGNQPQHF. CDR3 DNA sequence: TGTGCCAGCAGCTCTAAATCGGGCAATCAGCCCCAGCATTTT. The entire variable domain, with the rest obtained from reference TRBV7-9 and TRBJ1-5, is as follows: DTGVSQNPRHKITKRGQNVTFRCDPISEHNRLYWYRQTLGQGPEFLTYFQNEAQLEKSRLLSDRFSAERPKGSFSTLEIQRTEQGDSAMYLCASSSKSGNQPQHFGDGTRLSIL.

CDR3 DNA sequence: TGCGCCAGCAGCTCCCTGGGGTGGGGGGGCCCCTACGAGCAGTACTTC. It yields the protein CASSSLGWGGPYEQYF. This sequence joins TRBV5-1 and TRBJ2-7; TRBD2 might be the D (7 bases). Trimming cost V 3 bases and J 2 bases, with 18 bases left between them. The CDR3 runs 16 residues. Germline V gene data show CDR1 as SGHRS and CDR2 as YFSETQ.

The chain combines TRBV5-1 with TRBJ2-1; no clear D gene. Trimming cost V 4 bases and J 8 bases, with 10 bases left between them. The length of the CDR3 is 12 residues. Germline V gives CDR1 SGHRS, CDR2 YFSETQ. The CDR3 spells CASSVTAYEQFF. CDR3 DNA: TGCGCCAGCAGCGTGACTGCGTATGAGCAGTTCTTC.

This sequence joins TRBV25-1 and TRBJ1-2, with unresolved D. CDR3 size: 13 residues. V was trimmed by 7 bases and J by 8 bases, leaving 17 bases between them. Germline CDR1 is MGHDK and CDR2 is SYGVNS. This chain's CDR3 is CASTGLGFGGYTF. CDR3 coding DNA: TGTGCCAGCACCGGATTGGGGTTCGGCGGCTACACCTTC.

This clone was found once. V usage is TRBV19 and J usage is TRBJ1-4; 7 positions match TRBD1. The CDR3 consists of 15 residues. Trimming took 6 bases from V and 4 from J; bases not matched to a gene: 8. Germline V gene sequence: CDR1 LNHDA, CDR2 SQIVND (reference sequence). CDR3 sequence: CASRPRDSRNEKLFF. The CDR3 DNA follows: TGTGCCAGTAGACCCCGGGACAGCCGTAATGAAAAACTGTTTTTT.

This clone has a single count. The chain recombines TRBV7-7 with TRBJ1-6; D gene uncertain. V was cut by 7 bases and J by 0 bases, with 10 bases left in between. Germline lookup yields CDR1 SSHAT and CDR2 FNYEAQ (reference sequence). The CDR3 is made up of 15 amino acids. The CDR3 DNA reads as TGTGCCAGCATCCACACACTCTCCTATAATTCACCCCTCCACTTT. Protein product: CASIHTLSYNSPLHF. The full variable domain, its missing parts supplied by reference TRBV7-7 and TRBJ1-6, is GAGVSQSPRYKVTKRGQDVTLRCDPISSHATLYWYQQALGQGPEFLTYFNYEAQPDKSGLPSDRFSAERPEGSISTLTIQRTEQRDSAMYRCASIHTLSYNSPLHFGNGTRLTVT.

The chain combines TRBV9 with TRBJ1-2; a possible D gene is TRBD1 (6 bases). Germline lookup yields CDR1 SGDLS and CDR2 YYNGEE. This CDR3 has 15 residues. Trimming took 5 bases from V and 6 from J, leaving 20 bases between them. The CDR3 here is CASRPSEGESDGYTF. Here the CDR3 DNA reads TGTGCCAGCAGACCCTCTGAGGGGGAATCAGATGGCTACACCTTC.